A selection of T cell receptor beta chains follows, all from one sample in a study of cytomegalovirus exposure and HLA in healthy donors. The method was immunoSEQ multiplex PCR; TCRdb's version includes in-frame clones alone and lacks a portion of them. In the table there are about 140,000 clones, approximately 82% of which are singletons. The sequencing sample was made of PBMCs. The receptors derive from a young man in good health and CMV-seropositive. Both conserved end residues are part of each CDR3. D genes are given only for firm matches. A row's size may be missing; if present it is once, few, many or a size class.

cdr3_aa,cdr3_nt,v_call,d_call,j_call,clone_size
CASSARGEKLDGF,TGTGCCAGCAGTGCCCGGGGGGAGAAGCTTGATGGTTTT,TRBV6-5,-,TRBJ1-6,-
CASSSGGLAGAYEQYF,TGCGCCAGCAGCTCAGGAGGTCTAGCAGGGGCCTACGAGCAGTACTTC,TRBV5-1,-,TRBJ2-7,-
CASSPTEATGELFF,TGTGCCAGCAGCCCTACTGAAGCGACCGGGGAGCTGTTTTTT,TRBV7-7,-,TRBJ2-2,-
CASSLGTGTQNIYEQYF,TGTGCCAGCAGCTTAGGGACCGGGACTCAAAACATCTACGAGCAGTACTTC,TRBV7-6,-,TRBJ2-7,-
CASSHYKSSYNEQFF,TGTGCCAGCTCACACTACAAGAGCTCCTACAATGAGCAGTTCTTC,TRBV18,-,TRBJ2-1,-
CASSEVAGLEQYF,TGTGCCAGCAGTGAAGTCGCGGGACTCGAGCAGTACTTC,TRBV6-1,-,TRBJ2-7,-
CASLNIPGGTGELFF,TGTGCCAGCTTGAACATTCCCGGGGGTACCGGGGAGCTGTTTTTT,TRBV2,-,TRBJ2-2,once
CASAGGRGPSEAQYF,TGTGCCAGCGCGGGAGGGCGGGGGCCCTCCGAGGCGCAGTATTTT,TRBV2,TRBD2,TRBJ2-3,-
CASSWGVLNTEAFF,TGTGCCAGCAGCTGGGGGGTATTGAACACTGAAGCTTTCTTT,TRBV5-6,-,TRBJ1-1,few
CASSQGTGPSSYEQYF,TGCGCCAGCAGCCAAGGGACAGGGCCTAGCTCCTACGAGCAGTACTTC,TRBV4-1,TRBD1,TRBJ2-7,-
CASSLASRLLSTDTQYF,TGTGCCAGCAGCTTAGCGTCGCGGCTACTTAGCACAGATACGCAGTATTTT,TRBV7-2,-,TRBJ2-3,-
CASSPDRGQGELFF,TGCGCCAGCAGCCCGGACAGGGGGCAAGGGGAGCTGTTTTTT,TRBV5-1,TRBD1,TRBJ2-2,-
CAWYPGQGLYNEQFF,TGTGCCTGGTACCCGGGACAGGGACTCTACAATGAGCAGTTCTTC,TRBV30,TRBD1,TRBJ2-1,-
CASSVGAGGAGETQYF,TGTGCCAGCAGCGTAGGGGCGGGAGGGGCCGGTGAGACCCAGTACTTC,TRBV9,TRBD2,TRBJ2-5,-
CASSFQGALGNEQFF,TGTGCCAGCAGCTTTCAGGGGGCTCTTGGCAATGAGCAGTTCTTC,TRBV7-2,TRBD1,TRBJ2-1,few
CSGGGQGVAEAFF,TGCAGCGGCGGCGGACAGGGGGTCGCTGAAGCTTTCTTT,TRBV29-1,TRBD1,TRBJ1-1,few
CASSWTDTTNEKLFF,TGTGCCAGCAGCTGGACAGATACAACTAATGAAAAACTGTTTTTT,TRBV7-9,-,TRBJ1-4,-
CASSSSGQGAFETQYF,TGTGCCAGCAGTTCATCGGGACAGGGGGCTTTCGAGACCCAGTACTTC,TRBV27,TRBD1,TRBJ2-5,-
CASRRQASRATNEKLFF,TGTGCCAGTAGGCGACAGGCGAGCCGTGCAACTAATGAAAAACTGTTTTTT,TRBV19,-,TRBJ1-4,few
CASGLSERELDTQYF,TGTGCTAGTGGTTTGTCCGAGCGGGAGCTGGATACGCAGTATTTT,TRBV12-5,TRBD2,TRBJ2-3,-
CASSLGGAIKETQYF,TGTGCCAGCAGCTTAGGAGGGGCGATAAAGGAGACCCAGTACTTC,TRBV5-4,-,TRBJ2-5,-
CASSEPAYEQYF,TGTGCCAGCAGCGAACCAGCCTACGAGCAGTACTTC,TRBV2,-,TRBJ2-7,-
CASSTGTGGLQPQHF,TGCGCCAGCAGCACTGGGACAGGGGGGCTTCAGCCCCAGCATTTT,TRBV5-1,TRBD1,TRBJ1-5,-
CASSLFSRGNYGYTF,TGTGCCAGTAGTCTGTTTTCGAGGGGGAACTATGGCTACACCTTC,TRBV19,-,TRBJ1-2,-
CASSNPTSGVYEQYF,TGTGCCAGCAGTAATCCGACTAGCGGGGTCTACGAGCAGTACTTC,TRBV6-5,TRBD2,TRBJ2-7,-
CASSVDLSFQETQYF,TGTGCCAGCAGCGTAGACCTAAGTTTCCAAGAGACCCAGTACTTC,TRBV9,-,TRBJ2-5,-
CATSSRAGFGTEAFF,TGTGCCACCAGCAGCCGGGCAGGGTTTGGGACTGAAGCTTTCTTT,TRBV15,-,TRBJ1-1,-
CASTPSGDGGELFF,TGTGCCAGCACCCCAAGCGGGGACGGCGGGGAGCTGTTTTTT,TRBV28,TRBD2,TRBJ2-2,-
CAISASGSSNEQFF,TGTGCCATCAGTGCTAGCGGGAGCTCCAATGAGCAGTTCTTC,TRBV10-3,TRBD2,TRBJ2-1,-
CASSHGLAGGRETQYF,TGTGCCAGCAGCCACGGACTAGCGGGAGGGAGAGAGACCCAGTACTTC,TRBV7-6,TRBD2,TRBJ2-5,-
CASAGTYEQYF,TGTGCCAGCGCAGGGACCTACGAGCAGTACTTC,TRBV5-8,-,TRBJ2-7,-
CASSPRGSGLNTGELFF,TGTGCCAGCAGCCCGCGGGGTAGCGGGCTAAACACCGGGGAGCTGTTTTTT,TRBV7-6,TRBD2,TRBJ2-2,-
CASSAGRGATYNGQFF,TGTGCCAGCAGTGCGGGTCGCGGGGCTACCTACAATGGGCAGTTCTTC,TRBV6-1,-,TRBJ2-1,once
CASSSGGSEHHQPQHF,TGTGCCAGCAGCTCGGGAGGGTCAGAACATCATCAGCCCCAGCATTTT,TRBV5-4,-,TRBJ1-5,-
CASPSPSGETQYF,TGTGCCAGCCCCAGCCCGTCGGGAGAGACCCAGTACTTC,TRBV28,-,TRBJ2-5,-
CASTDRSQETQYF,TGTGCCAGCACGGACAGGTCCCAAGAGACCCAGTACTTC,TRBV11-2,TRBD1,TRBJ2-5,-
CASSSSGSGGGTQYF,TGTGCCAGCAGCTCTAGCGGAAGCGGCGGCGGGACCCAGTACTTC,TRBV6-1,TRBD2,TRBJ2-5,-
CASSYRAGHSPLHF,TGTGCCAGCAGCTACAGGGCCGGGCATTCACCCCTCCACTTT,TRBV5-6,-,TRBJ1-6,-
CASTYSPGQVYGYTF,TGTGCCAGCACCTATTCCCCCGGACAGGTCTATGGCTACACCTTC,TRBV6-5,TRBD1,TRBJ1-2,-
CASSVILADNEQFF,TGTGCCAGCAGTGTTATATTAGCGGACAATGAGCAGTTCTTC,TRBV2,-,TRBJ2-1,-
CASSLTSDRGGEQYF,TGTGCCAGCAGCTTAACCTCCGACAGGGGAGGCGAGCAGTACTTC,TRBV7-9,TRBD1,TRBJ2-7,once
CASRKRGTGPYEQYF,TGTGCCAGCAGGAAACGTGGGACAGGGCCCTACGAGCAGTACTTC,TRBV5-8,TRBD1,TRBJ2-7,-
CASSSGQGAPGANVLTF,TGTGCCAGCTCATCGGGACAGGGGGCGCCTGGGGCCAACGTCCTGACTTTC,TRBV18,TRBD1,TRBJ2-6,few
CASSLTSGGNTGELFF,TGCGCCAGCAGCTTAACTAGCGGGGGGAACACCGGGGAGCTGTTTTTT,TRBV5-1,TRBD2,TRBJ2-2,-
CASSSGSGGSSSYEQYF,TGTGCCAGCAGCTCGGGTAGCGGAGGCTCAAGCTCCTACGAGCAGTACTTC,TRBV11-3,-,TRBJ2-7,-
CASRSSPGWGEQYF,TGTGCCAGCAGGTCTAGCCCTGGGTGGGGCGAGCAGTACTTC,TRBV6-6,-,TRBJ2-7,-
CASSPRPIGTGNNEQFF,TGTGCCAGCAGCCCCCGACCTATTGGGACAGGGAACAATGAGCAGTTCTTC,TRBV7-9,TRBD1,TRBJ2-1,-
CASSEGDRVGTEAFF,TGTGCCAGCAGTGAAGGGGACAGGGTGGGGACTGAAGCTTTCTTT,TRBV6-1,TRBD1,TRBJ1-1,few